This T cell receptor beta chain came from a study of T cells in Graves' hyperthyroidism and ophthalmopathy. RNA transcripts gave rise to amplified TCR beta CDR3 regions. The TCR CDR3 first-round RT-PCR relied on the HTBI primer set. TCRdb analysed the multiplex PCR reads with MiXCR anew, one entry per CDR3 protein. The sample includes about 840,000 distinct CDR3 sequences, roughly 40% of them seen just once. When ophthalmopathy did not progress within 18 months, Graves' hyperthyroidism was considered stable. Germline lookup yields CDR1 SNHLY and CDR2 FYNNEI. CDR3 length: 15 residues. Trimming removed 6 bases from V and 6 bases from J; junction bases left unmatched: 6.

The chain employs TRBV2 and TRBJ2-3, with TRBD2 matching 13 bases. Sequenced: blood. The clonotype originates from a man aged 18 to 29 with Graves' hyperthyroidism. In DNA, the CDR3 is TGTGCCAGCAGACATGGACTAGCGGGGGAGGATACGCAGTATTTT. It translates to CASRHGLAGEDTQYF.